This T cell receptor (beta chain) was sequenced in a study of CXCR3-negative and CXCR3-positive naive CD8 T cells. Overall study: Roughly 140 million TRB reads were obtained in total, which works out to about 1.5 +/- 0.3 million per library. General study results and limits: Naive subsets expressed similar surface CD5; TRB CDR3 features served to infer TCR strength. CXCR3-positive naive cells carried more hydrophobic TRB CDR3s than CXCR3-negative ones.

UMI-labeled 5' RACE yielded the TRB cDNA libraries. Reprocessing the 5' RACE reads, TCRdb reports a single entry for every CDR3 protein and omits DNA. This table holds about 85,000 distinct CDR3 sequences. A CD45RO-CCR7+CD27+CD95- profile was what naive CD8+ T cells displayed. Concerning this clonotype: As yet, its antigen is unknown.

The specimen was naive CXCR3+ CD8+ T cells from blood. Subset indicated: CD45RO-CCR7+CD27+CD95- naive CD8+ T cells expressing CXCR3 (TNR3+). The TCR was taken from a human donor in good health. Some clones in this sample may be carry-over from other donors' samples.

CDR3 protein: CSAREQRTVQSNQPQHF. The V gene is TRBV20-1, the J gene TRBJ1-5; the D call from TCRdb, TRBD1, cannot be confirmed without DNA. The germline V gene has CDR1 DFQATT and CDR2 SNEGSKA (reference sequence). The CDR3 extends over 17 amino acids.